The sequence of this T cell receptor (beta chain) was determined in a study of blood T cell repertoires in COVID-19. In the study overall: The United States, Italy and Spain supplied acute and convalescent COVID-19 samples.

Authors' analysis steps: By means of reference gene primer amplification, nucleated cell counts were estimated. Data came from immunoSEQ multiplex PCR; TCRdb stores just in-frame clones and leaves some out. The V and J calls and the clone size are those of that table, but D and trimming were determined from the DNA. This repertoire shows 220,000 or so clones, roughly 89% found once; its top ten account for approximately 15%. There are 16 residues in the CDR3. Germline CDR1 SGHAT, CDR2 FQDESV (reference sequence). The trim removed 3 bases at V and 0 bases at J, leaving 4 bases unmatched. Those enrolled, adults aged about 18 to 95 years, came from some 23 US areas. A COVID-19 case had been met by exposed participants during the 2 weeks before study entry.

The clonotype was recovered from a man under 40 who had been exposed to COVID-19. The sequenced sample consisted of PBMCs or T cells enriched from blood (not recorded which). The chain couples TRBV11-1 to TRBJ2-3; 9 bases are a match to TRBD1. The CDR3 region has the DNA TGTGCCAGCAGCTTTAGGACAGGGGCGAGCACAGATACGCAGTATTTT. Translating it yields CASSFRTGASTDTQYF.